This T cell receptor beta chain originates from a study of blood T cells in healthy people across ages. Caucasian, healthy and from Russia, the donors were aged between about 6 and 90. Collection of 8.5 to 10 milliliters of peripheral blood was performed for each donor. Per-sample PBMC isolation yielded at least 6.5 million cells. V shed 4 bases, J shed 0 bases, and the junction held 9 bases outside the gene matches. CDR1 is SEHNR, CDR2 FQNEAQ, per germline (reference sequence). CDR3 length: 17 residues. Next came a second PCR, run for about 6 to 11 cycles, which used a sample-barcoded 5' primer along with a J-beta primer mix. TCRdb reprocessed the 5' RACE reads via MiXCR and lists one record per CDR3 protein. The table lists about 1.8 million distinct CDR3 sequences, around half of them singletons. General study results and limits: Across samples, TCR beta diversity tracked strongly with naive T cell percentage.

This clonotype turned up a few times. Its target is unknown. Input material: blood. This clonotype originated in a middle-aged woman in good health. The chain carries TRBV7-9 and TRBJ2-7; 10 bases align to TRBD1. This CDR3 is CASSSPGQGPSSYEQYF. CDR3 DNA: TGTGCCAGCAGCTCCCCGGGACAGGGGCCAAGCTCCTACGAGCAGTACTTC. Based on the CDR3 plus reference TRBV7-9 and TRBJ2-7, the full variable domain is DTGVSQNPRHKITKRGQNVTFRCDPISEHNRLYWYRQTLGQGPEFLTYFQNEAQLEKSRLLSDRFSAERPKGSFSTLEIQRTEQGDSAMYLCASSSPGQGPSSYEQYFGPGTRLTVT.